The source of this TCR beta chain is a study of breast tumors, draining lymph nodes, adjacent tissues. One entry per CDR3 protein results from TCRdb running MiXCR on the multiplex PCR reads. The table has about 180,000 distinct CDR3 sequences, roughly 30% seen once. Trimming took off 1 base at V and 0 bases at J, with 10 bases between the two ends. Germline CDR1 is SGHTA and CDR2 is FQGNSA. This CDR3 comprises 16 residues. This clonotype was counted at least ten times. Its antigen is still unknown. Samples came from axillary lymph nodes draining the breast cancer. Broader study findings: Findings are consistent with lymph node origin and intratumoral expansion of most tumor T cells. Tumors had less TCR diversity than lymph nodes, more than nontumor tissue. Data only fit, rather than demonstrated, lymph node origin of most tumor T cells. Tumor and nontumor repertoires were significantly more similar in luminal-like than in basal-like breast cancer.

The genes are TRBV7-2 and TRBJ1-3, with D unresolved. The material sequenced was axillary lymph node tissue. This TCR derives from a female donor with breast cancer. Some clones in this sample may be carry-over from other donors' samples. CDR3 in amino acids: CASSLEAAYSGNTIYF. In DNA, the CDR3 is TGTGCCAGCAGCTTAGAGGCAGCATACTCTGGAAACACCATATATTTT. Filled out from reference TRBV7-2 and TRBJ1-3, the complete variable domain reads GAGVSQSPSNKVTEKGKDVELRCDPISGHTALYWYRQSLGQGLEFLIYFQGNSAPDKSGLPSDRFSAERTGGSVSTLTIQRTQQEDSAVYLCASSLEAAYSGNTIYFGEGSWLTVV.